These T cell receptor beta chains were read from a single sample in a study of cytomegalovirus exposure and HLA in healthy donors. Here immunoSEQ multiplex PCR was the method, and the copy in TCRdb shows in-frame clones only, minus some. The table includes tens of thousands of clones, around 77% detected once. The source material was PBMCs. The receptors shown here come from a man aged 25-40 years in good health and CMV-seronegative. CDR3s leave out the opening cysteine and the closing phenylalanine or tryptophan. Each record gives: J gene, V gene, CDR3 protein.

>TRBJ2-5|TRBV2
ASSERGGTQETQY
>TRBJ2-7|TRBV7-9
ASSSGQGLHEQY
>TRBJ1-3|TRBV7-2
ASSVTGGNTIY
>TRBJ1-5|TRBV4-1
ASSQGQGPNQPQH
>TRBJ2-5|TRBV11-2
ASSPRTSGGAGQETQY
>TRBJ2-3|TRBV4-2
ASSVGGGDTQY
>TRBJ2-1|TRBV19
ASTLAGSSYNEQF
>TRBJ1-5|TRBV7-9
ASSLGDSGNQPQH
>TRBJ2-2|TRBV11-2
ASSLGAVVGELF
>TRBJ1-2|TRBV21-1
ASSTQGSLYGYT
>TRBJ2-5|TRBV7-9
ASSFGVGETQY
>NA|TRBV6-5
ASSSVTGDYEQY
>TRBJ2-2|TRBV5-1
ASSLGQNTGELF
>TRBJ1-2|TRBV30
AWSNRESNYGYT
>TRBJ1-5|TRBV27
ASNPGGQHQPQH
>TRBJ2-2|TRBV18
ASSPVPRGNTGELF
>TRBJ2-5|TRBV19
ASSIQGGGETQY
>TRBJ2-7|TRBV6-5
ASSARQGYEQY
>TRBJ2-6|TRBV11-2
ASSLSAGGANVLT
>TRBJ2-5|TRBV6-6
ASSELDRAKETQY
>TRBJ2-3|TRBV6-5
ASTRGVGTDTQY
>TRBJ2-5|TRBV29-1
SALVAGGRETQY
>TRBJ2-3|TRBV28
ASRQGSDTQY
>TRBJ1-4|TRBV5-8
ASSFPGTGNEKLF
>TRBJ2-3|TRBV5-6
ASSSTTGFGYTDTQY
>TRBJ2-7|TRBV2
ASRDTLLAGLKRGYEQY
>TRBJ1-1|TRBV4-1
ASSQAKRTGTLAF
>TRBJ2-1|TRBV19
ASSRTGDAYNEQF
>TRBJ2-3|TRBV10-3
AISERDFTSTDTQY
>TRBJ1-1|TRBV18
ASSPRAQGNTEAF
>TRBJ2-5|TRBV4-1
ASSQEVRLAGEETQY
>TRBJ2-1|TRBV14
ASSQGGGWGGSYNEQF
>TRBJ2-1|TRBV5-1
ASSLAFGGRGTNEQF
>TRBJ2-7|TRBV11-2
ASSAATFTYEQY